The 14 T cell receptor beta chains below come from one sample, sequenced in a study of CD8 T cells in ankylosing spondylitis. TCRdb processed the 5' RACE reads anew with MiXCR; each CDR3 protein has one entry. The sample carries under 250,000 distinct CDR3 sequences, over 7% recorded once. Material: blood, either unsorted or a sorted T cell fraction (not recorded which). Receptors originate from a female donor with ankylosing spondylitis or in good health (not recorded which).

At least ten counts were recorded for this clonotype. The J gene is TRBJ2-1, the V gene TRBV4-3; TRBD2 matches 9 bases. The V gene's germline CDR1 is LGHNA and CDR2 YSLEER. The CDR3 totals 18 residues. Germline trimming cut 0 bases from V and 9 bases from J; bases unmatched to any gene: 15. CDR3 DNA sequence: TGCGCCAGCAGCCAAGAAGCGCTCTTAGCGGGGGAGGGCGGTGAGCAGTTCTTC. It specifies CASSQEALLAGEGGEQFF.

This clonotype appeared a few times. The rearrangement uses TRBV7-9 and TRBJ2-7, with D possibly being TRBD1 (6 bases). The CDR3 loop spans 14 amino acids. Trimming pared 4 bases from V and 5 bases from J, leaving 15 bases between. Per the germline V gene, CDR1 is SEHNR and CDR2 is FQNEAQ (reference sequence). CDR3 DNA: TGTGCCAGCAGCTCCACAGGGATGAGGAACGAGCAGTACTTC. This encodes CASSSTGMRNEQYF. Looking up the rest from reference TRBV7-9 and TRBJ2-7 gives the full variable domain: DTGVSQNPRHKITKRGQNVTFRCDPISEHNRLYWYRQTLGQGPEFLTYFQNEAQLEKSRLLSDRFSAERPKGSFSTLEIQRTEQGDSAMYLCASSSTGMRNEQYFGPGTRLTVT.

This chain connects TRBV6-6 to TRBJ2-5; D unclear. Trimming stripped 2 bases from V and 7 bases from J, with 17 bases between. CDR1 and CDR2 (germline): MNHNY, SVGAGI (reference sequence). This CDR3 contains 15 residues. The CDR3 bases are TGTGCCAGCAGTTACCGCTCAGAACGATGGGGGACCCAGTACTTC. Amino acid sequence: CASSYRSERWGTQYF.

This clonotype has a handful of counts. V usage is TRBV11-2 and J usage is TRBJ2-4; tentative D call: TRBD1 (6 bases). Looked up from germline, CDR1 is SGHAT and CDR2 is FQNNGV. The CDR3 contains 13 residues. V lost 6 bases and J lost 6, with 12 bases in between. CDR3: CASRQSRGNIQYF. The CDR3 nucleotides read TGTGCCAGCAGACAGTCCAGGGGAAACATTCAGTACTTC.

The sample holds a few counts of this clonotype. The rearrangement uses TRBV20-1 and TRBJ2-7; D may be TRBD1 (5 bases). The CDR3 has 14 amino acids. V was shortened by 6 bases and J by 0 bases, with 15 bases between the two germline ends. Per the germline V gene, CDR1 is DFQATT and CDR2 is SNEGSKA (reference sequence). CDR3 in amino acids: CSASDSPPSYEQYF. CDR3 bases: TGCAGTGCCAGTGACAGTCCGCCCTCCTACGAGCAGTACTTC.

This clonotype came up many times. The rearrangement links TRBV12-3 or TRBV12-4 to TRBJ1-3; D remains unclear. The CDR3 runs 14 residues. The V gene lost 3 bases and the J gene lost 3 bases, with 9 bases spanning the gap. The CDR3 is CASSFRRGGNTIYF. CDR3 in DNA: TGTGCCAGCAGTTTTAGACGGGGTGGAAACACCATATATTTT.

With respect to this clonotype: This may arise from a read error, as a much more abundant clone is one base away. The V and J genes are TRBV7-6 and TRBJ2-7, with D tentatively TRBD2 (7 bases). CDR3 length equals 12 residues. Germline-derived CDR1 and CDR2 are SGHVS and FNYEAQ. CDR3 nucleotides: TGTGCCGGCAGCGGCGGGGGCGGCGAGCAGTACTTC. Its protein product is CAGSGGGGEQYF.

There are many counts of this clonotype. The V gene is TRBV5-4, the J gene TRBJ1-2; D not certain. This CDR3 is 12 amino acids long. Germline assignment: CDR1 SGHNT and CDR2 YYREEE (reference sequence). V was pared by 4 bases and J by 8 bases, with 12 bases between. CDR3 DNA sequence: TGTGCCAGCAGCATAGGGAGCGGGGGCTACACCTTC. As protein: CASSIGSGGYTF.

This clonotype was detected many times. The rearrangement links TRBV4-3 to TRBJ1-2; 7 bases line up with TRBD1. CDR1 and CDR2 from the germline V gene are LGHNA and YSLEER. The CDR3 is 15 amino acids. J lost 4 bases, V lost 1 base, and 6 bases had no gene match. The CDR3 DNA reads TGCGCCAGCAGCCAAGGGGACAGCTTCCCCTATGGCTACACCTTC. It translates to CASSQGDSFPYGYTF.

This clonotype was seen many times. V gene TRBV7-9 combines with J gene TRBJ2-2, with D maybe TRBD2 (5 bases). The V end lost 3 bases, the J end lost 5 bases, and 10 bases lay between the germline ends. The V gene's germline CDR1 is SEHNR and CDR2 FQNEAQ (reference sequence). The CDR3 covers 14 residues. The CDR3 loop is CASSFGGLTGELFF. The CDR3 nucleotides are TGTGCCAGCAGCTTTGGAGGCTTGACCGGGGAGCTGTTTTTT.

This clonotype was recorded at least ten times. V gene TRBV5-6 combines with J gene TRBJ2-4; tentatively, D is TRBD2 (5 bases). The germline V gene encodes CDR1 SGHDT and CDR2 YYEEEE. This CDR3 comprises 14 residues. Trimming cost V 2 bases and J 4 bases, with 10 bases left between them. The CDR3: CASSLKGVKNIQYF. Written as DNA, the CDR3 is TGTGCCAGCAGCTTAAAGGGAGTTAAAAACATTCAGTACTTC. Using reference TRBV5-6 and TRBJ2-4 for the parts outside the CDR3, the full variable domain is DAGVTQSPTHLIKTRGQQVTLRCSPKSGHDTVSWYQQALGQGPQFIFQYYEEEERQRGNFPDRFSGHQFPNYSSELNVNALLLGDSALYLCASSLKGVKNIQYFGAGTRLSVL.

Concerning this clonotype itself: A single base separates this from a much larger clone, so it may be a read error. J is TRBJ1-4 and V is TRBV27; D remains ambiguous. Germline CDR1 reads MNHEY; CDR2 reads SMNVEV (reference sequence). The CDR3 has 15 amino acids. Here the CDR3 reads CVSSLARTTNEKLFF. In DNA form, the CDR3 reads TGTGTCAGCAGTTTAGCGCGTACAACTAATGAAAAACTGTTTTTT.

This clonotype was observed at least ten times. The J gene is TRBJ2-7, the V gene TRBV12-3 or TRBV12-4, with a weak D call TRBD2 (7 bases). The CDR3 runs to 14 residues. V was shortened by 0 bases and J by 4 bases, with 10 bases between the two germline ends. For the CDR3, the DNA is TGTGCCAGCAGTTTAGCGGGAGGGGGATACGAGCAGTACTTC. It encodes CASSLAGGGYEQYF.

The chain is built from TRBV15 and TRBJ1-5; D possibly corresponds to TRBD1 (5 bases). The CDR3 loop spans 8 amino acids. CDR1 and CDR2 from the germline V gene are LNHNV and YYDKDF (reference sequence). CDR3 coding DNA: TGTTATCTCTTGGGGGAGCATTTT. It translates to CYLLGEHF.